This TCR beta chain was sequenced in a study of identical twins. This clonotype was detected a few times. Germline assignment: CDR1 SGHTA and CDR2 FQGNSA. The CDR3 totals 14 residues. Trimming removed 1 base at V and 5 bases at J, with 11 bases between. TCRdb analysed the 5' RACE reads with MiXCR anew, one entry per CDR3 protein. The sample includes approximately 700,000 distinct CDR3 sequences, 15% to 20% seen only once; the top ten take around 13%. The data also belong to a second study, concerning T cells expressing NK-cell markers.

The receptor comes from a woman under 30 in good health. The sample consisted of PBMCs. V gene TRBV7-2 combines with J gene TRBJ2-5; possible D gene TRBD2, 5 bases. CDR3 bases: TGTGCCAGCAGCTTAGATAGGAGAGGGGAGACCCAGTACTTC. This codes for CASSLDRRGETQYF.